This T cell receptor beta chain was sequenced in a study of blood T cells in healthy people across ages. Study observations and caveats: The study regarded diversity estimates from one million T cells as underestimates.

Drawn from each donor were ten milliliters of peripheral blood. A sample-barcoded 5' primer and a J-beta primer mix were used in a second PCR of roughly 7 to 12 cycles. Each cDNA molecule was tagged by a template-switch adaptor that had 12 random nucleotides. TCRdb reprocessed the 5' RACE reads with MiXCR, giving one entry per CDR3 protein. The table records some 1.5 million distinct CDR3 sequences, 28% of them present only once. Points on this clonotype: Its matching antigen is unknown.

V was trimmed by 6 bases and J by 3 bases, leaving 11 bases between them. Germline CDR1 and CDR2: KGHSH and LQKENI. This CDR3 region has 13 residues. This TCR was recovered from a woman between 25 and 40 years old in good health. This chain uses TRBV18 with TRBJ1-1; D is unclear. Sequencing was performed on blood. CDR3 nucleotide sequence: TGTGCCAGCTCCCCCACGCAGGACACTGAAGCTTTCTTT. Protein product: CASSPTQDTEAFF.